The rows below give T cell receptor beta chains drawn from one sample of a study of cytomegalovirus exposure and HLA in healthy donors. Only in-frame clones appear in the TCRdb table, and some are missing; sequencing was by immunoSEQ multiplex PCR. The table has about 96,000 clones, roughly 79% seen once. What was sequenced was PBMCs. The source is a woman between 70 and 85 years old in good health and CMV-seropositive. Both conserved end residues are part of each CDR3. A D gene is named only where the DNA matches it firmly. Expanded clones get a size class; other rows say once, few or many, or leave the size out.

d_gene,abundance,j_gene,v_gene,CDR3aa,CDR3nt
TRBD2,few,TRBJ2-3,TRBV5-1,CASSYGGGRAPDTQYF,TGCGCCAGCAGTTATGGCGGCGGGAGGGCCCCAGATACGCAGTATTTT
-,-,TRBJ2-7,TRBV18,CASSPQGSSSYEQYF,TGTGCCAGCTCACCACAGGGGTCGAGCTCCTACGAGCAGTACTTC
-,-,TRBJ2-3,TRBV19,CASSSFLDTQYF,TGTGCCAGTAGTTCTTTTCTAGATACGCAGTATTTT
TRBD1,-,TRBJ2-7,TRBV13,CASRRQGLGYEQYF,TGTGCCAGCAGACGACAGGGTTTGGGCTACGAGCAGTACTTC
-,-,TRBJ2-6,TRBV7-2,CASSPLGLLSSGANVLTF,TGTGCCAGCAGCCCCCTGGGACTCCTTAGCTCTGGGGCCAACGTCCTGACTTTC
TRBD1,once,TRBJ1-1,TRBV14,CASRGQLNTEAFF,TGTGCCAGCAGGGGACAGCTGAACACTGAAGCTTTCTTT
-,-,TRBJ1-5,TRBV2,CASSDVTGSQPQHF,TGTGCCAGCAGTGATGTCACAGGGAGTCAGCCCCAGCATTTT
-,-,TRBJ1-5,TRBV7-8,CASSYDNNQPQHF,TGTGCCAGCAGCTACGACAACAATCAGCCCCAGCATTTT
TRBD2,-,TRBJ2-3,TRBV15,CATSGDSGTSIDTQYF,TGTGCCACCAGCGGAGACAGTGGGACTAGCATAGATACGCAGTATTTT
TRBD2,once,TRBJ2-3,TRBV5-1,CASSPGLAPDTQYF,TGCGCCAGCAGCCCGGGACTAGCTCCAGATACGCAGTATTTT
-,-,TRBJ1-4,TRBV5-1,CASSLADSVNEKLFF,TGCGCCAGCAGCTTGGCTGACAGCGTTAATGAAAAACTGTTTTTT
-,once,TRBJ2-3,TRBV6-5,CASSYLLADTQYF,TGTGCCAGCAGTTACCTCCTAGCAGATACGCAGTATTTT
-,-,TRBJ2-7,TRBV7-6,CASSPAVSVHYEQYF,TGTGCCAGCAGCCCGGCAGTTAGCGTACACTACGAGCAGTACTTC
-,once,TRBJ1-4,TRBV9,CASSVGGRVTNEKLFF,TGTGCCAGCAGCGTAGGTGGGAGGGTAACTAATGAAAAACTGTTTTTT
-,-,TRBJ1-5,TRBV5-1,CASSPGPGDRQPQHF,TGCGCCAGCAGCCCAGGGCCAGGGGATCGGCAGCCCCAGCATTTT
-,once,TRBJ1-2,TRBV6-1,CASSEAGANYGYTF,TGTGCCAGCAGTGAAGCAGGGGCTAACTATGGCTACACCTTC
TRBD1,-,TRBJ1-3,TRBV4-3,CASSPGQGILF,TGCGCCAGCAGCCCGGGACAGGGAATTCTCTTT
TRBD2,-,TRBJ2-1,TRBV11-3,CASSLDGGAYNEQFF,TGTGCCAGCAGCTTAGATGGGGGGGCCTACAATGAGCAGTTCTTC
TRBD1,-,TRBJ2-5,TRBV4-3,CASSQARGYETQYF,TGCGCCAGCAGCCAAGCCAGGGGGTATGAGACCCAGTACTTC
-,-,TRBJ2-2,TRBV7-6,CASSRQGGNGELFF,TGTGCCAGCAGCCGACAGGGAGGAAACGGGGAGCTGTTTTTT
TRBD1,-,TRBJ2-1,TRBV9,CASSVAPTGGRIEQFF,TGTGCCAGCAGCGTAGCTCCGACAGGGGGCCGTATTGAGCAGTTCTTC
-,-,TRBJ2-7,TRBV18,CASSPPQGGHEQYF,TGTGCCAGCTCACCACCACAGGGTGGTCACGAGCAGTACTTC
TRBD1,-,TRBJ1-2,TRBV10-2,CASSEIRGLGGYTF,TGCGCCAGCAGTGAAATCAGGGGGCTAGGGGGCTACACCTTC
TRBD2,-,TRBJ2-5,TRBV10-3,CATAERLASQETQYF,TGTGCCACCGCCGAAAGACTAGCTTCGCAAGAGACCCAGTACTTC
TRBD1,few,TRBJ2-5,TRBV7-9,CASSLETGGVGQETQYF,TGTGCCAGCAGCTTGGAGACAGGGGGCGTTGGGCAAGAGACCCAGTACTTC
-,few,TRBJ1-3,TRBV7-2,CASSLQGLGNTIYF,TGTGCCAGCAGCTTACAGGGTTTGGGAAACACCATATATTTT
TRBD2,-,TRBJ2-7,TRBV27,CASSLSSSGIRSYEQYF,TGTGCCAGCAGTTTATCGTCTAGCGGGATACGTTCCTACGAGCAGTACTTC
-,-,TRBJ2-7,TRBV20-1,CSAINNYEQYF,TGCAGTGCCATAAATAACTACGAGCAGTACTTC
-,-,TRBJ2-7,TRBV5-1,CASSSSLAGVRTYEQYF,TGCGCCAGCAGCTCCTCCCTAGCCGGGGTGAGGACCTACGAGCAGTACTTC
-,-,TRBJ1-2,TRBV4-1,CASSRPGADYGYTF,TGCGCCAGCAGCCGGCCGGGTGCGGACTATGGCTACACCTTC
TRBD1,-,TRBJ1-1,TRBV25-1,CASVGPGGPNTEAFF,TGTGCCAGCGTCGGTCCAGGGGGACCGAACACTGAAGCTTTCTTT
TRBD1,-,TRBJ1-2,TRBV27,CATLGLRGRDYGYTF,TGTGCCACCCTAGGCCTTAGGGGGCGGGACTATGGCTACACCTTC
-,few,TRBJ2-1,TRBV28,CASSRGLNSYNEQFF,TGTGCCAGCAGTAGAGGACTAAACTCCTACAATGAGCAGTTCTTC
-,-,TRBJ2-5,TRBV30,CAWSESRETQYF,TGTGCCTGGAGTGAGAGTCGAGAGACCCAGTACTTC
TRBD1,once,TRBJ2-5,TRBV29-1,CSVEDLDRGQVETQYF,TGCAGCGTTGAAGACCTGGACAGGGGGCAGGTAGAGACCCAGTACTTC
-,-,TRBJ2-7,TRBV27,CASSLWGSPGEQYF,TGTGCCAGCAGTTTATGGGGATCGCCGGGGGAGCAGTACTTC
-,-,TRBJ2-7,TRBV28,CASRTTGSLYEQYF,TGTGCCAGCAGGACAACAGGTTCCCTTTACGAGCAGTACTTC
TRBD1,-,TRBJ1-5,TRBV28,CASRSGTGNQPQHF,TGTGCCAGCAGGTCCGGGACAGGGAATCAGCCCCAGCATTTT
TRBD1,-,TRBJ2-7,TRBV12-5,CASGLSLRTGQGPYEQYF,TGTGCTAGTGGTTTGTCACTCAGGACGGGACAGGGTCCTTACGAGCAGTACTTC
TRBD1,-,TRBJ1-2,TRBV6-1,CASSMTGGESTF,TGTGCCAGCAGCATGACAGGGGGGGAGAGTACCTTC